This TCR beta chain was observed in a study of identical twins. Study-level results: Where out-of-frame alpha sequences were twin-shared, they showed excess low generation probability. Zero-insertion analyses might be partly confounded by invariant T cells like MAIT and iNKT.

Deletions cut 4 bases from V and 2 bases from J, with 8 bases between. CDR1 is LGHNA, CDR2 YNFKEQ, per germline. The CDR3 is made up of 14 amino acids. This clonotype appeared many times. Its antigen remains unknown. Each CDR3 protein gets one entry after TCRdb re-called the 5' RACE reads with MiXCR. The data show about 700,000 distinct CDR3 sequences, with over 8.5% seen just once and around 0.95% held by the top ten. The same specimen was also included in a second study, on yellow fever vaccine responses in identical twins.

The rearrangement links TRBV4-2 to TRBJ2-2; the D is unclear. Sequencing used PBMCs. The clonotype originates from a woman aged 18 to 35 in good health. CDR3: CASSPGINTGELFF. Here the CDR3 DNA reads TGTGCCAGCAGCCCGGGCATAAACACCGGGGAGCTGTTTTTT.